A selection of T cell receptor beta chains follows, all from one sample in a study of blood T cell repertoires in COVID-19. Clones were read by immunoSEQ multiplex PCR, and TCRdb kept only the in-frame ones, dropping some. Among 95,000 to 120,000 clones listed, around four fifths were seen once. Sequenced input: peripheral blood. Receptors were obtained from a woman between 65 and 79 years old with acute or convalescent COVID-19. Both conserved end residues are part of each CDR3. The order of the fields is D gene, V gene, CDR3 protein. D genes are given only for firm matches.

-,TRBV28,CASSSEVIRGLGQPQHF
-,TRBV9,CASSVSLNTEAFF
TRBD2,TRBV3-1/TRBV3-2,CASSLRSSGTYEQYF
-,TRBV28,CASSKQATNYGYTF
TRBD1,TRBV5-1,CASSLGGTGDNSPLHF
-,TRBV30,CACESPGYTF
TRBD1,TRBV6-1,CASSDTGTGFYGYTF
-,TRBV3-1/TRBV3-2,CASSTPVTNTEAFF
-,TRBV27,CASKPATEGYGYTF
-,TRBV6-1,CASSDMVKSTKNIQYF
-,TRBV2,CASSEAVQGNTQYF
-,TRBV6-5,CASTTGSMALHF
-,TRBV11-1,CASSLRGPGGETQYF
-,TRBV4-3,CASRPQGDSNQPQHF